One sample yielded the 24 T cell receptor beta chains listed below, sequenced in a study of blood T cell repertoires in COVID-19. Libraries were prepared by immunoSEQ multiplex PCR; TCRdb keeps only in-frame clonotypes and omits some of them. Of roughly 25,000 clones listed, 75% to 90% are singletons. The source material was peripheral blood. These receptors were collected from a human donor in a cohort sampled during active COVID-19.

The gene calls are TRBV6-5 and TRBJ2-7; 7 bases line up with TRBD1. CDR3 length: 12 amino acids. CDR1 MNHEY and CDR2 SVGAGI come from the germline V gene. Trimming took 1 base from V and 7 from J; bases not matched to a gene: 1. CDR3 region: CASSYFRGEQYF. The CDR3 DNA reads TGTGCCAGCAGTTACTTCAGGGGGGAGCAGTACTTC.

The V gene is TRBV5-1, the J gene TRBJ2-2; maybe TRBD1 (6 bases). Per germline, CDR1 SGHRS and CDR2 YFSETQ. CDR3 length equals 13 residues. V was shortened by 5 bases and J by 11 bases, with 16 bases between the two germline ends. The CDR3 spells CASRMAQGSELFF. In DNA form, the CDR3 reads TGCGCCAGCAGGATGGCACAGGGATCCGAGCTGTTTTTT. Drawing the rest from reference TRBV5-1 and TRBJ2-2, the complete variable domain is KAGVTQTPRYLIKTRGQQVTLSCSPISGHRSVSWYQQTPGQGLQFLFEYFSETQRNKGNFPGRFSGRQFSNSRSEMNVSTLELGDSALYLCASRMAQGSELFFGEGSRLTVL.

The rearrangement joins TRBV5-1 to TRBJ1-2; TRBD1 aligns across 7 bases. The CDR3 is made up of 13 amino acids. V lost 4 bases, J lost 4 bases, and 4 bases stayed unmatched. Germline V gene lookup returns CDR1 SGHRS and CDR2 YFSETQ. As DNA, the CDR3 is TGCGCCAGCAGCGGGGGACAGACCTATGGCTACACCTTC. Protein sequence: CASSGGQTYGYTF.

The chain couples TRBV5-1 to TRBJ1-6, with D maybe TRBD1 (6 bases). This CDR3 has 16 amino acids. Germline assignment: CDR1 SGHRS and CDR2 YFSETQ. V lost 7 bases, J lost 6 bases, and 20 bases lay in between. The CDR3 sequence: CASSETPGQINSPLHF. CDR3 coding DNA: TGCGCCAGCTCTGAAACGCCGGGACAAATTAATTCACCCCTCCACTTT.

Concerning this clone: One junction end disagrees with the germline gene, perhaps due to a read error. The rearrangement joins TRBV5-1 to TRBJ1-2; 11 bases agree with TRBD1. The CDR3 length is 14 residues. CDR1 is SGHRS, CDR2 YFSETQ, per germline. The CDR3 DNA sequence: TGCGCCAGCAGTTTGGACAGGGGGCAGGGCGGCTACACCTTC. This translates into CASSLDRGQGGYTF.

The rearrangement uses TRBV5-1 and TRBJ2-3; a possible D gene is TRBD2 (5 bases). Trimming stripped 5 bases from V and 6 bases from J, with 16 bases between. The CDR3 is 14 amino acids. Germline-derived CDR1 and CDR2 are SGHRS and YFSETQ. CDR3 residues: CASRYAGEGDTQYF. For the CDR3, the DNA is TGCGCCAGCAGGTACGCGGGCGAAGGGGATACGCAGTATTTT.

This rearrangement joins TRBV5-6 to TRBJ2-7; D might be TRBD1 (6 bases). The ends were cut back, 1 base at V and 5 bases at J, with 19 bases in the middle. CDR1 is SGHDT and CDR2 is YYEEEE in the germline V gene. The CDR3 is made up of 16 amino acids. This CDR3 reads CASSLTGPSRIHEQYF. The CDR3 nucleotides read TGTGCCAGCAGCTTGACAGGGCCCAGTAGGATCCACGAGCAGTACTTC.

V is TRBV29-1 and J is TRBJ1-2, with D maybe TRBD1 (6 bases). The ends were cut back, 6 bases at V and 3 bases at J, with 11 bases in the middle. Germline-derived CDR1 and CDR2 are SQVTM and ANQGSEA. This CDR3 is built from 12 residues. CDR3 amino acids: CSVTTGHYGYTF. CDR3 nucleotides: TGCAGCGTGACTACAGGGCACTATGGCTACACCTTC. Together with reference TRBV29-1 and TRBJ1-2, the CDR3 gives the full variable domain: SAVISQKPSRDICQRGTSLTIQCQVDSQVTMMFWYRQQPGQSLTLIATANQGSEATYESGFVIDKFPISRPNLTFSTLTVSNMSPEDSSIYLCSVTTGHYGYTFGSGTRLTVV.

The chain combines TRBV24-1 with TRBJ2-5; D is possibly TRBD1 (6 bases). The CDR3 spans 15 residues. The germline V gene has CDR1 KGHDR and CDR2 SFDVKD. Trimming removed 7 bases at V and 5 bases at J, with 19 bases between. CDR3 in amino acids: CATSAQTGQGETQYF. The CDR3 DNA reads TGTGCCACCAGCGCCCAAACAGGGCAGGGGGAGACCCAGTACTTC.

The chain joins TRBV15 to TRBJ2-1, with D perhaps TRBD2 (5 bases). Trimming removed 4 bases at V and 6 bases at J, with 13 bases between. This CDR3 has 14 amino acids. Germline lookup yields CDR1 LNHNV and CDR2 YYDKDF (reference sequence). CDR3 loop: CATSTTRVGNEQFF. Here the CDR3 DNA reads TGTGCCACCAGCACTACGAGGGTAGGCAATGAGCAGTTCTTC.

The gene calls are TRBV7-9 and TRBJ2-6; D possibly corresponds to TRBD1 (6 bases). CDR3 length: 15 amino acids. V lost 5 bases and J lost 4, with 12 bases in between. Germline V gene sequence: CDR1 SEHNR, CDR2 FQNEAQ (reference sequence). CDR3 coding DNA: TGTGCCAGCAGCCACAGGGATTCCGGGGCCAACGTCCTGACTTTC. Protein sequence: CASSHRDSGANVLTF.

V gene TRBV7-6 combines with J gene TRBJ2-7, with D unclear. This CDR3 comprises 15 residues. The V and J ends lost 1 base and 2 bases respectively, with 12 bases between them. Germline V gives CDR1 SGHVS, CDR2 FNYEAQ. The CDR3 nucleotides are TGTGCCAGCAGCTTAGGGTCAGGCCTCACCTACGAGCAGTACTTC. Its translation: CASSLGSGLTYEQYF.

The chain couples TRBV9 to TRBJ1-1, with a weak D call TRBD1 (5 bases). The CDR3 is made up of 14 amino acids. The V and J ends lost 0 bases and 1 base respectively, with 7 bases between them. Germline CDR1 reads SGDLS; CDR2 reads YYNGEE. The CDR3 sequence: CASSVVQANTEAFF. CDR3 nucleotides: TGTGCCAGCAGCGTAGTACAGGCGAACACTGAAGCTTTCTTT.

The chain is built from TRBV12-5 and TRBJ2-5, with a tentative D call TRBD1 (6 bases). There are 14 residues in the CDR3. The ends were cut back, 5 bases at V and 2 bases at J, with 12 bases in the middle. Germline V CDR1 and CDR2: LGHNT, FRNRAP. This CDR3 is CASGPGQPQETQYF. In nucleotides, the CDR3 is TGTGCTAGTGGTCCCGGACAGCCACAAGAGACCCAGTACTTC.

The chain employs TRBV7-2 and TRBJ2-7; 11 bases line up with TRBD1. Germline V gene lookup returns CDR1 SGHTA and CDR2 FQGNSA. V lost 2 bases to trimming and J lost 7 bases; unmatched junction nucleotides: 4. The CDR3 has 14 amino acids. CDR3 coding DNA: TGTGCCAGCAGCTTAAGGGACAGGGGGAGTGAGCAGTACTTC. It yields the protein CASSLRDRGSEQYF.

The chain has TRBV6-6 and TRBJ2-1; 12 nucleotides line up with TRBD2. This CDR3 is built from 15 residues. The V segment lost 6 bases and the J segment 9 bases; nucleotides outside the gene matches: 9. Germline assignment: CDR1 MNHNY and CDR2 SVGAGI (reference sequence). The CDR3 nucleotides read TGTGCCAGCAGCCAACTAGCGGGGGGCCGGGGTGAGCAGTTCTTC. It encodes CASSQLAGGRGEQFF.

The DNA for the CDR3 is TGTGCCAGCAGCCGTCAGCGGGGCAGCTCCTACGAGCAGTACTTC. Protein: CASSRQRGSSYEQYF. This sequence joins TRBV3-1 (or the pseudogene TRBV3-2) and TRBJ2-7, with 7 bases lining up with TRBD2. Looked up from germline, CDR1 is LGHDT and CDR2 is YNNKEL (reference sequence). This CDR3 has 15 residues. Trimming took 4 bases from V and 0 from J; bases not matched to a gene: 6.

This clone was counted once. The chain employs TRBV23-1 and TRBJ2-5; the match to TRBD1 covers 9 bases. TRBV23-1 is recorded as an ORF, its role being uncertain. The CDR3 contains 14 residues. The V segment lost 4 bases and the J segment 4 bases; nucleotides outside the gene matches: 4. CDR3 protein: CASSRYRGLETQYF. Written as DNA, the CDR3 is TGCGCCAGCAGTCGCTACAGGGGGCTAGAGACCCAGTACTTC.

The genes are TRBV18 and TRBJ2-7; TRBD1 agrees at 7 bases. CDR3 length equals 14 residues. The junction had 6 bases not matched to a gene; V was cut back by 4 bases and J by 3 bases. Germline V gene sequence: CDR1 KGHSH, CDR2 LQKENI. CDR3 bases: TGTGCCAGCTCACAAGGACAGGACGACTACGAGCAGTACTTC. It is translated as CASSQGQDDYEQYF.

The chain has TRBV18 and TRBJ1-5, with a weak D call TRBD1 (6 bases). This CDR3 region has 13 residues. Between the trimmed V and J ends, which lost 3 bases and 5 bases, there was a span of 8 bases. Germline lookup yields CDR1 KGHSH and CDR2 LQKENI. The CDR3 DNA sequence: TGTGCCAGCTCACCTTACAGGGATCAGCCCCAGCATTTT. This translates into CASSPYRDQPQHF.

The V and J genes are TRBV2 and TRBJ2-3; D is unresolved. The CDR3 loop spans 15 amino acids. V was trimmed by 8 bases and J by 0 bases, leaving 15 bases between them. CDR1 SNHLY and CDR2 FYNNEI come from the germline V gene. The CDR3: CASDSQARSTDTQYF. CDR3 in DNA: TGTGCCAGCGATTCCCAGGCACGAAGCACAGATACGCAGTATTTT.

The chain couples TRBV7-2 to TRBJ1-6; no firm D call. CDR1 is SGHTA, CDR2 FQGNSA, per germline. CDR3 length: 15 residues. V lost 2 bases to trimming and J lost 1 base, with 6 bases between them. The CDR3 nucleotides read TGTGCCAGCAGCTTATATCGTTCCTATAATTCACCCCTCCACTTT. Encoded protein: CASSLYRSYNSPLHF.

This clone was seen just once. V usage is TRBV5-6 and J usage is TRBJ2-1; 9 bases are a match to TRBD2. Germline CDR1 is SGHDT and CDR2 is YYEEEE. With V trimmed by 1 base and J by 8 bases, 4 bases remained unmatched. The CDR3 totals 14 residues. The DNA for the CDR3 is TGTGCCAGCAGCTTGTTTAGCGGGGGAGATGAGCAGTTCTTC. Translated: CASSLFSGGDEQFF.

This chain connects TRBV7-9 to TRBJ2-7; D not resolved. Deletions cut 4 bases from V and 4 bases from J, with 5 bases between. This CDR3 contains 11 residues. Germline V lookup: CDR1 SEHNR, CDR2 FQNEAQ (reference sequence). CDR3 in amino acids: CASSSVYEQYF. The CDR3 nucleotides read TGTGCCAGCAGCTCTGTATACGAGCAGTACTTC.